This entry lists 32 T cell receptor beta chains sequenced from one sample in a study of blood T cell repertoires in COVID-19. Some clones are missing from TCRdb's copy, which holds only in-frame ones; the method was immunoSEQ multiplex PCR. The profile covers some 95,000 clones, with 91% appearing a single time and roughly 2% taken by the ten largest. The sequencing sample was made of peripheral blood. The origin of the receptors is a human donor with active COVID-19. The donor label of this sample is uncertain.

CDR3 residues: CASSWTGGDTQYF. The CDR3 DNA reads as TGTGCCAGCAGTTGGACAGGGGGTGATACGCAGTATTTT. The chain is built from TRBV6-6 and TRBJ2-3, with 10 bases identical to TRBD1. CDR3 length: 13 residues. Germline loops: CDR1 MNHNY, CDR2 SVGAGI (reference sequence). V dropped 4 bases and J dropped 6; count of bases not matched to a gene: 1.

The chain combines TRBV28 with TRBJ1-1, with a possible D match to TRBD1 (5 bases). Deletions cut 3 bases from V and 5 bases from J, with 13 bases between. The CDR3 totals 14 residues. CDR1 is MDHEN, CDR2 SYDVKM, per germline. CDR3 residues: CASSFPFGGTEAFF. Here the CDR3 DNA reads TGTGCCAGCAGTTTTCCCTTCGGGGGAACTGAAGCTTTCTTT.

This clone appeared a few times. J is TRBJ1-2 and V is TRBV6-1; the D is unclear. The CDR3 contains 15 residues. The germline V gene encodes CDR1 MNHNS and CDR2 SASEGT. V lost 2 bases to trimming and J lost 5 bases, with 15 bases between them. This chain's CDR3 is CASSELERAAYGYTF. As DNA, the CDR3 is TGTGCCAGCAGTGAATTAGAGAGGGCTGCGTATGGCTACACCTTC.

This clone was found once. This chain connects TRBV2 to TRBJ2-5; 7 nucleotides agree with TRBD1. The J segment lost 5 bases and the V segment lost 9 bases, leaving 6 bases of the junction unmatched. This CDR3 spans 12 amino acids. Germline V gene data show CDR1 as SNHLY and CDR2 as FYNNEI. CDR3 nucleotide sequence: TGTGCCAGTAGAACAGGGGATGAGACCCAGTACTTC. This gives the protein CASRTGDETQYF. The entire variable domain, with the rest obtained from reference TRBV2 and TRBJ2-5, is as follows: EPEVTQTPSHQVTQMGQEVILRCVPISNHLYFYWYRQILGQKVEFLVSFYNNEISEKSEIFDDQFSVERPDGSNFTLKIRSTKLEDSAMYFCASRTGDETQYFGPGTRLLVL.

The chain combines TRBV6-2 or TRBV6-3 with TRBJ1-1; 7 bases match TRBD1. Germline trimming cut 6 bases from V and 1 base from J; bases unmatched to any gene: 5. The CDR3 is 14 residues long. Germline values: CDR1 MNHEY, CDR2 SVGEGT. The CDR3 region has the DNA TGTGCCAGCAGCTCCGGGACAGAGAACACTGAAGCTTTCTTT. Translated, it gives CASSSGTENTEAFF.

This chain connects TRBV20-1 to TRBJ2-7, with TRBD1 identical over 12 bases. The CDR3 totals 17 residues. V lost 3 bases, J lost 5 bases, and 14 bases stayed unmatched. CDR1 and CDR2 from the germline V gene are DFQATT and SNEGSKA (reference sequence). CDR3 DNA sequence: TGCAGTGCTAGTCCGGGACAGGGGGCGAGCTTCCAGGACGAGCAGTACTTC. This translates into CSASPGQGASFQDEQYF.

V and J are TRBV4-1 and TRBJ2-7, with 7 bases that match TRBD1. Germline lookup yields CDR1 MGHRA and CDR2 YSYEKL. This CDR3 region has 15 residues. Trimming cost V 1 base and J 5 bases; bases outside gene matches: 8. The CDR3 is CASSQVFRGRNEQYF. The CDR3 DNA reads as TGCGCCAGCAGCCAAGTCTTTAGGGGGCGAAACGAGCAGTACTTC.

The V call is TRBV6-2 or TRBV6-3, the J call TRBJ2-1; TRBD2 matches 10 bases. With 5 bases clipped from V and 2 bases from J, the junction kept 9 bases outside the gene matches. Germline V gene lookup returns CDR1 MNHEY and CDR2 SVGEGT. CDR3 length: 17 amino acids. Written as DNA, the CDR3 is TGTGCCAGCAGTCGCCTTAGCGGGGGGCTACCCTACAATGAGCAGTTCTTC. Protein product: CASSRLSGGLPYNEQFF.

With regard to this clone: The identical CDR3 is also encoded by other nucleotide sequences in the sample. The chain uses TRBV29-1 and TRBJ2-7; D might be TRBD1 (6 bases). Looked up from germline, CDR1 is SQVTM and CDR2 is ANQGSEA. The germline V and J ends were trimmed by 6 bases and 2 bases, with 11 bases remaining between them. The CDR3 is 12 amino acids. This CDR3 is CSVLTGPYEQYF. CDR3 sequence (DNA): TGCAGCGTGCTGACAGGACCCTACGAGCAGTACTTC.

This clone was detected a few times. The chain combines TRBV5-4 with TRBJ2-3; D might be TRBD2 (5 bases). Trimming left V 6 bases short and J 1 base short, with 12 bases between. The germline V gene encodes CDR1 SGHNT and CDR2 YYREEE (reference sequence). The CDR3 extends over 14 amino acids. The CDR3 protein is CASTSSGGTDTQYF. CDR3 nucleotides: TGTGCCAGCACCTCCTCCGGGGGCACAGATACGCAGTATTTT.

CDR3 residues: CASRPDRGVNQPQHF. Written as DNA, the CDR3 is TGTGCCAGCAGACCGGACAGGGGAGTCAATCAGCCCCAGCATTTT. This chain connects TRBV2 to TRBJ1-5, with TRBD1 matching 9 bases. V shed 6 bases and J 3 bases; nucleotides not matched to a gene: 6. This CDR3 is built from 15 residues. CDR1 and CDR2 (germline): SNHLY, FYNNEI.

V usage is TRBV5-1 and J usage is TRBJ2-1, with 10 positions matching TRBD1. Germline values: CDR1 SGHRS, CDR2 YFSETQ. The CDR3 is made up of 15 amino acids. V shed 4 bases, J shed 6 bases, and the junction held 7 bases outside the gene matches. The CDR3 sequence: CASSRTGQGVNEQFF. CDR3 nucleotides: TGCGCCAGCAGCCGTACAGGACAGGGGGTCAATGAGCAGTTCTTC.

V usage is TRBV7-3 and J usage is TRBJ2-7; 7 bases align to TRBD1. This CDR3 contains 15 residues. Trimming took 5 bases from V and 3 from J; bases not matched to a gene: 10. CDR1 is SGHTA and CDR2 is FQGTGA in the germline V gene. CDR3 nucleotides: TGTGCCAGCAGCGCCTCCCCGGGACAGATCTACGAGCAGTACTTC. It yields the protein CASSASPGQIYEQYF.

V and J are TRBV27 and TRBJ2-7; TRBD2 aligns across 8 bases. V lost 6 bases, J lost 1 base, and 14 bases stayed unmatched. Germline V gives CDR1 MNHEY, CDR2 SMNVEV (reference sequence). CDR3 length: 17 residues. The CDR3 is CASRAWGGLGSSYEQYF. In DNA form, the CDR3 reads TGTGCCAGCAGGGCCTGGGGGGGACTAGGCTCTTCCTACGAGCAGTACTTC.

The CDR3 sequence is CSASPPTSGGPPYEQYF. As DNA, the CDR3 is TGCAGTGCTAGTCCACCCACCAGCGGGGGGCCGCCCTACGAGCAGTACTTC. The chain is built from TRBV20-1 and TRBJ2-7; 9 bases are shared with TRBD2. This CDR3 is 17 amino acids long. Losses at the gene ends were 3 bases for V and 2 bases for J; bases not matched to a gene: 14. Germline assignment: CDR1 DFQATT and CDR2 SNEGSKA (reference sequence).

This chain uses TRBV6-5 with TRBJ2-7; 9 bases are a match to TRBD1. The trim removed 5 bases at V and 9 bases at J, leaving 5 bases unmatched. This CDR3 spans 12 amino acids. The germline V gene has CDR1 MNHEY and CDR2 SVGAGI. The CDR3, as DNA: TGTGCCAGCAGTCGGGACAGGGCAAGGCAGTACTTC. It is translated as CASSRDRARQYF.

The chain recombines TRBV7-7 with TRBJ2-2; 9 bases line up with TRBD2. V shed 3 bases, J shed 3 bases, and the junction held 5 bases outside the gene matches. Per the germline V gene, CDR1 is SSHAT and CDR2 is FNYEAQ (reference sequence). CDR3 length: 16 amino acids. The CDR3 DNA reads TGTGCCAGCAGCTTCGCGGGGGGGGCCGACACCGGGGAGCTGTTTTTT. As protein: CASSFAGGADTGELFF.

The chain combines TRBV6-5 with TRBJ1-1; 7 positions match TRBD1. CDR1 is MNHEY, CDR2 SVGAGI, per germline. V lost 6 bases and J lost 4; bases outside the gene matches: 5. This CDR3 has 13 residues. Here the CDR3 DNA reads TGTGCCAGCAGGGGACAGCGATTCACTGAAGCTTTCTTT. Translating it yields CASRGQRFTEAFF.

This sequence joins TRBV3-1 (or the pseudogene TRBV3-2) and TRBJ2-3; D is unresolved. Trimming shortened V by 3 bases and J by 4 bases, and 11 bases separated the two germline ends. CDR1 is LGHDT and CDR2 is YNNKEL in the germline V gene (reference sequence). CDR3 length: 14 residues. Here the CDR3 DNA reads TGTGCCAGCAGCCACATCGGGTCCTCAGATACGCAGTATTTT. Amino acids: CASSHIGSSDTQYF.

CDR3 region: CASSLGVNYGYTF. The CDR3 DNA sequence: TGTGCCAGCAGCTTAGGAGTTAACTATGGCTACACCTTC. The rearrangement uses TRBV7-2 and TRBJ1-2; D not certain. Germline V lookup: CDR1 SGHTA, CDR2 FQGNSA. The CDR3 extends over 13 amino acids. Trimming took 1 base from V and 1 from J, leaving 4 bases between them.

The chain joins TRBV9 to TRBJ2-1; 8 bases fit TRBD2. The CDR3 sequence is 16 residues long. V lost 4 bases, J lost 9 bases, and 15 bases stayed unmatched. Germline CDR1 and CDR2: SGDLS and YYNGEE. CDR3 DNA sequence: TGTGCCAGCAGCTCCCATAGCGGGGTGTCCTCAGGTGAGCAGTTCTTC. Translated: CASSSHSGVSSGEQFF.

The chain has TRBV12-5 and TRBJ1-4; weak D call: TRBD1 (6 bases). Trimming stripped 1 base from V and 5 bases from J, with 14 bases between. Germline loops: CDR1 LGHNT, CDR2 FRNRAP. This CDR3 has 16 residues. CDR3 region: CASGLEGQQQNEKLFF. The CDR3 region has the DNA TGTGCTAGTGGTTTGGAAGGACAGCAACAAAATGAAAAACTGTTTTTT.

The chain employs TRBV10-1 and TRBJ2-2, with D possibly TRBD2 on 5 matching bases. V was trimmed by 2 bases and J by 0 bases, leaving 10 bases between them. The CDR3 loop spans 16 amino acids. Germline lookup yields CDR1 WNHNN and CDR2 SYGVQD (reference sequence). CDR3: CASSEGRGANTGELFF. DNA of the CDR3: TGCGCCAGCAGTGAGGGTCGGGGAGCGAACACCGGGGAGCTGTTTTTT.

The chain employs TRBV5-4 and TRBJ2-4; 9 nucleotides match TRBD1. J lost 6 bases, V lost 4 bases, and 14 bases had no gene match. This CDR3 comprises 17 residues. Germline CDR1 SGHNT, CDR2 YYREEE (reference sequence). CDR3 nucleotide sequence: TGTGCCAGCAGCGGCCGGGACAGGGAAATGGGTCTAAACATTCAGTACTTC. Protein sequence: CASSGRDREMGLNIQYF. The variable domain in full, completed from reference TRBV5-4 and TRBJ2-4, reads ETGVTQSPTHLIKTRGQQVTLRCSSQSGHNTVSWYQQALGQGPQFIFQYYREEENGRGNFPPRFSGLQFPNYSSELNVNALELDDSALYLCASSGRDREMGLNIQYFGAGTRLSVL.

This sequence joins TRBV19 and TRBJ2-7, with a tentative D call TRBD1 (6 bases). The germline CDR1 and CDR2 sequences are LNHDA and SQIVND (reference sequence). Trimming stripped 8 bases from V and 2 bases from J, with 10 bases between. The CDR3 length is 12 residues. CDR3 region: CASGTGTYEQYF. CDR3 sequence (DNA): TGTGCCAGTGGTACAGGGACCTACGAGCAGTACTTC. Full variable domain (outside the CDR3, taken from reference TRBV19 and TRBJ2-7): DGGITQSPKYLFRKEGQNVTLSCEQNLNHDAMYWYRQDPGQGLRLIYYSQIVNDFQKGDIAEGYSVSREKKESFPLTVTSAQKNPTAFYLCASGTGTYEQYFGPGTRLTVT.

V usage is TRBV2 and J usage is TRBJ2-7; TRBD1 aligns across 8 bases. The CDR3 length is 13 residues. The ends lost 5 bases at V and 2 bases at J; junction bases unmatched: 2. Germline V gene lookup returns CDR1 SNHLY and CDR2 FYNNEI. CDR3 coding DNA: TGTGCCAGCAGTCGGGACAGGACCTACGAGCAGTACTTC. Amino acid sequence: CASSRDRTYEQYF.

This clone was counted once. CDR3 residues: CAISYARGGRSPSTDTQYF. In DNA, the CDR3 is TGTGCCATCAGTTATGCCCGGGGGGGCCGATCGCCCAGCACAGATACGCAGTATTTT. The rearrangement joins TRBV10-3 to TRBJ2-3; 8 bases line up with TRBD2. CDR3 size: 19 residues. Germline V gene data show CDR1 as ENHRY and CDR2 as SYGVKD. J lost 0 bases, V lost 5 bases, and 16 bases had no gene match.

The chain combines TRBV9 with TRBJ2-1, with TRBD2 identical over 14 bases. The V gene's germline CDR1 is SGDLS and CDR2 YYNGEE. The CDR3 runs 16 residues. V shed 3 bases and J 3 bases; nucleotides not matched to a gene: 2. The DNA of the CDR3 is TGTGCCAGCAGCGGACTAGCGGGGGGGGACTACAATGAGCAGTTCTTC. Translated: CASSGLAGGDYNEQFF.

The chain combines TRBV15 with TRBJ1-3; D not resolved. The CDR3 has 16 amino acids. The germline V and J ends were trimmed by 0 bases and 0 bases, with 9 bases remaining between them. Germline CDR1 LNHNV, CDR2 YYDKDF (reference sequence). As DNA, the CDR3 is TGTGCCACCAGCAGAGATAAAGCCACCTCTGGAAACACCATATATTTT. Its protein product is CATSRDKATSGNTIYF. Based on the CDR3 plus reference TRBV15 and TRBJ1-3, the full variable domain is DAMVIQNPRYQVTQFGKPVTLSCSQTLNHNVMYWYQQKSSQAPKLLFHYYDKDFNNEADTPDNFQSRRPNTSFCFLDIRSPGLGDTAMYLCATSRDKATSGNTIYFGEGSWLTVV.

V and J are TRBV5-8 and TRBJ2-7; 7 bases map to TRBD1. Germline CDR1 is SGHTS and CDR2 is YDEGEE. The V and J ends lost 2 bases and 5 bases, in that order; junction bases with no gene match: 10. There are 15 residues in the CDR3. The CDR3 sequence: CASSFIRQGGHEQYF. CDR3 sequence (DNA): TGTGCCAGCAGCTTTATTAGACAGGGTGGTCACGAGCAGTACTTC.

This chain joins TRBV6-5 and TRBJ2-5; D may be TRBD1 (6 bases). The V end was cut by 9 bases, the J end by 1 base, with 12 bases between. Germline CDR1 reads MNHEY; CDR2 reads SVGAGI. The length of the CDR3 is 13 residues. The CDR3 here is CASWTAIQETQYF. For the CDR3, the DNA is TGTGCCAGTTGGACAGCGATCCAAGAGACCCAGTACTTC.

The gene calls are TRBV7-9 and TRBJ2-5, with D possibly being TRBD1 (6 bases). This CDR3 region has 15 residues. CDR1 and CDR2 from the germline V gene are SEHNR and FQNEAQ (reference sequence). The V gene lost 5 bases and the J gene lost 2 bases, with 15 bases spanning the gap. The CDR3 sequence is CASSLFRGGQETQYF. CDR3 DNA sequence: TGTGCCAGCAGCCTCTTCAGGGGTGGGCAAGAGACCCAGTACTTC.